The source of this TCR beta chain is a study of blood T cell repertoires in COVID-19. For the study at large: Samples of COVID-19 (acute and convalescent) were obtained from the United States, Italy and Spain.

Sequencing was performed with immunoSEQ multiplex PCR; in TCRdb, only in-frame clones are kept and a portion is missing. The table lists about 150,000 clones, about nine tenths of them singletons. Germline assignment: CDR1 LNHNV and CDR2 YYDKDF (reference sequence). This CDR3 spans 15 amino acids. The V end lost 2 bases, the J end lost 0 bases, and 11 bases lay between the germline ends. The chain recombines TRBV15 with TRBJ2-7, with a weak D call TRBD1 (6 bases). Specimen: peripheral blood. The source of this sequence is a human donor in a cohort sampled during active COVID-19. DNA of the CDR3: TGTGCCACCAGCAGACCGACAGGACCCTCCTACGAGCAGTACTTC. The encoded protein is CATSRPTGPSYEQYF.